The 6 T cell receptor beta chains below all came from one sample that was sequenced in a study of radiotherapy plus CTLA-4 blockade in lung cancer. The repertoire was sequenced with immunoSEQ multiplex PCR; TCRdb's copy has only in-frame clones and lacks some. The top ten hold 8.5% of the sample, which has tens of thousands of clones, roughly 80% seen once. The specimen comprised peripheral blood, sampled from a patient treated with radiotherapy plus ipilimumab. Every receptor here comes from a human donor with non-small cell lung cancer who had a complete response to radiotherapy plus ipilimumab.

This rearrangement joins TRBV9 to TRBJ1-2, with D possibly matching TRBD1 (6 bases). Trimming stripped 4 bases from V and 6 bases from J, with 19 bases between. Germline V gene data show CDR1 as SGDLS and CDR2 as YYNGEE. This CDR3 has 15 residues. CDR3 DNA sequence: TGTGCCAGCAGCCCCTCCCGCCGACAGGCGGATGGCTACACCTTC. It is translated as CASSPSRRQADGYTF.

V is TRBV10-1 and J is TRBJ2-3, with D perhaps matching TRBD1 (5 bases). Germline V gene lookup returns CDR1 WNHNN and CDR2 SYGVQD (reference sequence). The length of the CDR3 is 12 residues. V lost 3 bases, J lost 5 bases, and 6 bases lay in between. In nucleotides, the CDR3 is TGCGCCAGCAGTGATAGGGGAGATACGCAGTATTTT. It yields the protein CASSDRGDTQYF.

The rearrangement uses TRBV4-3 and TRBJ1-1, with 9 positions matching TRBD1. V shed 1 base and J 1 base; nucleotides not matched to a gene: 7. The CDR3 loop spans 17 amino acids. Germline values: CDR1 LGHNA, CDR2 YSLEER. The CDR3 reads CASSQGTGVPGNTEAFF. The CDR3 region has the DNA TGCGCCAGCAGCCAAGGGACAGGGGTCCCTGGGAACACTGAAGCTTTCTTT.

The J gene is TRBJ2-3, the V gene TRBV7-2, with D maybe TRBD1 (6 bases). Trimming stripped 5 bases from V and 4 bases from J, with 19 bases between. Germline V gene data show CDR1 as SGHTA and CDR2 as FQGNSA. The CDR3 has 16 amino acids. In DNA, the CDR3 is TGTGCCAGCAGCCCGAAAAGCCCCCAGGGGTCAGATACGCAGTATTTT. Residues: CASSPKSPQGSDTQYF.

The chain uses TRBV5-1 and TRBJ2-3; D is unclear. V lost 2 bases and J lost 3, with 4 bases in between. The CDR3 length is 12 residues. Germline values: CDR1 SGHRS, CDR2 YFSETQ. The CDR3 loop reads CASSFGTDTQYF. CDR3 coding DNA: TGCGCCAGCAGCTTCGGTACAGATACGCAGTATTTT. The whole variable domain, filled in from reference TRBV5-1 and TRBJ2-3, reads KAGVTQTPRYLIKTRGQQVTLSCSPISGHRSVSWYQQTPGQGLQFLFEYFSETQRNKGNFPGRFSGRQFSNSRSEMNVSTLELGDSALYLCASSFGTDTQYFGPGTRLTVL.

The chain couples TRBV18 to TRBJ1-1, with no clear D. The germline V gene encodes CDR1 KGHSH and CDR2 LQKENI. The CDR3 is 14 residues long. Trimming took 5 bases from V and 2 from J, leaving 12 bases between them. This CDR3 is CASSSQSPNTEAFF. As DNA, the CDR3 is TGTGCCAGCTCATCTCAAAGCCCAAACACTGAAGCTTTCTTT.